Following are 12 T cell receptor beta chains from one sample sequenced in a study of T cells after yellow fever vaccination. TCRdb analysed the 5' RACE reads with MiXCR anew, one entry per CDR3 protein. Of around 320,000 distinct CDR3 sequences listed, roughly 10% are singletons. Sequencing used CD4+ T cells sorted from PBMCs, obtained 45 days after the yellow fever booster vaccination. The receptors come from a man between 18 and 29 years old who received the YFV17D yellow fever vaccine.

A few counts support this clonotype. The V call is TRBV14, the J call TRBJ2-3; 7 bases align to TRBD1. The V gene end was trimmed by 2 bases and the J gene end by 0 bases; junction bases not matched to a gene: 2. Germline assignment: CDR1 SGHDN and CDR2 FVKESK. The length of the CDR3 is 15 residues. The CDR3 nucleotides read TGTGCCAGCAGCCAATTGGGACAGAGCACAGATACGCAGTATTTT. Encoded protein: CASSQLGQSTDTQYF. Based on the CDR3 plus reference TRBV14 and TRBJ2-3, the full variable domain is EAGVTQFPSHSVIEKGQTVTLRCDPISGHDNLYWYRRVMGKEIKFLLHFVKESKQDESGMPNNRFLAERTGGTYSTLKVQPAELEDSGVYFCASSQLGQSTDTQYFGPGTRLTVL.

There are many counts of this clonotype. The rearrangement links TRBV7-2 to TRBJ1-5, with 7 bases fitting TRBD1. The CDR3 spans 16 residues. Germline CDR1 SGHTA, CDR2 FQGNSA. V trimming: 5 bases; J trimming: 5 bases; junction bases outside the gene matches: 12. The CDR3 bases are TGTGCCAGCAGCCCTCGCGGGACAGCCCGCGATCAGCCCCAGCATTTT. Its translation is CASSPRGTARDQPQHF.

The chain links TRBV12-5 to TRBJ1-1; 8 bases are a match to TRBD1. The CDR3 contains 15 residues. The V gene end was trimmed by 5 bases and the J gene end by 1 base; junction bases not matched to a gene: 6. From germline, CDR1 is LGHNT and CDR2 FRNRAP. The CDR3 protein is CASGPAGQGNTEAFF. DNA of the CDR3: TGTGCTAGTGGTCCAGCCGGACAGGGGAACACTGAAGCTTTCTTT. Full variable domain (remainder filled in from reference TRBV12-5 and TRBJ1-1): DARVTQTPRHKVTEMGQEVTMRCQPILGHNTVFWYRQTMMQGLELLAYFRNRAPLDDSGMPKDRFSAEMPDATLATLKIQPSEPRDSAVYFCASGPAGQGNTEAFFGQGTRLTVV.

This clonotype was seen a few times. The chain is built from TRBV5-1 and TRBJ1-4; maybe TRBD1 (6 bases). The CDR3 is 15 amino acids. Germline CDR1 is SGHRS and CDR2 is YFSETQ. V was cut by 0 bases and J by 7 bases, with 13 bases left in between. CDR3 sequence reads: CASSLDRVGGEKLFF. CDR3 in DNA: TGCGCCAGCAGCTTGGACAGGGTCGGCGGTGAAAAACTGTTTTTT.

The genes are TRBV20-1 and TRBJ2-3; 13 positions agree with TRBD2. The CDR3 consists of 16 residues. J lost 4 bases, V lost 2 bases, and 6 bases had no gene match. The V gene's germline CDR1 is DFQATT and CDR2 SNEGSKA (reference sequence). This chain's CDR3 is CSARPLAGGLADTQYF. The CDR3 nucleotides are TGCAGTGCTAGACCACTAGCGGGGGGGCTCGCAGATACGCAGTATTTT.

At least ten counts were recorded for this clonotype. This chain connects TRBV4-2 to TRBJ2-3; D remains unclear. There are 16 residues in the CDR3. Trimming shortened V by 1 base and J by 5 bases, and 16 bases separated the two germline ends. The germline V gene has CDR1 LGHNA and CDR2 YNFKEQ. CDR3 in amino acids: CASSQGFSGYEDTQYF. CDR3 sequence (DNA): TGTGCCAGCAGCCAAGGATTCTCCGGTTATGAAGATACGCAGTATTTT.

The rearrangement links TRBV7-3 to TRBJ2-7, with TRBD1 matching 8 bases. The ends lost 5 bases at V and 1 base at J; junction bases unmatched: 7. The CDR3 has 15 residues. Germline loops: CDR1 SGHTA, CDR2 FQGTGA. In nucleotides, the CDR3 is TGTGCCAGCAGCACAGGGACAGGACAGTCCTACGAGCAGTACTTC. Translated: CASSTGTGQSYEQYF.

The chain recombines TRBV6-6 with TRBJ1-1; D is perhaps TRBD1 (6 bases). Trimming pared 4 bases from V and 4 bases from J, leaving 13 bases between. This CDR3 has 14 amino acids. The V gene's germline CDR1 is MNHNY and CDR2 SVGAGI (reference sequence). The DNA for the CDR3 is TGTGCCAGCAGTTCGAAGGGGGTGGGCACTGAAGCTTTCTTT. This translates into CASSSKGVGTEAFF.

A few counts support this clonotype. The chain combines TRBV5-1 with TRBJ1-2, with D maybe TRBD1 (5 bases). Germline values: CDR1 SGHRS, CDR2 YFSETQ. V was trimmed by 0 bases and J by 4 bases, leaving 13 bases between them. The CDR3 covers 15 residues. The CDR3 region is CASSLAQWGGYGYTF. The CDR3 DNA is TGCGCCAGCAGCTTGGCCCAGTGGGGCGGCTATGGCTACACCTTC. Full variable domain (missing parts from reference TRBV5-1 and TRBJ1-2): KAGVTQTPRYLIKTRGQQVTLSCSPISGHRSVSWYQQTPGQGLQFLFEYFSETQRNKGNFPGRFSGRQFSNSRSEMNVSTLELGDSALYLCASSLAQWGGYGYTFGSGTRLTVV.

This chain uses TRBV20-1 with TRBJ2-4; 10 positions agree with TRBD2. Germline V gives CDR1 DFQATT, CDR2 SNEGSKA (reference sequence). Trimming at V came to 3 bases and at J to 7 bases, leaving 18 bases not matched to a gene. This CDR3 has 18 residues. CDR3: CSASPGQGGSGGLNIQYF. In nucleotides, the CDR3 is TGCAGTGCTAGCCCTGGACAGGGCGGTAGCGGGGGGCTGAACATTCAGTACTTC.

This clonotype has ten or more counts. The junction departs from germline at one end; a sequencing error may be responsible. CDR3 bases: TGCGCCAGCAGCCGGGACGGGGAGGGGCTCCACTTC. Protein: CASSRDGEGLHF. The chain links TRBV5-1 to TRBJ2-7, with 7 bases aligning to TRBD2. Germline V lookup: CDR1 SGHRS, CDR2 YFSETQ. CDR3 length: 12 residues.

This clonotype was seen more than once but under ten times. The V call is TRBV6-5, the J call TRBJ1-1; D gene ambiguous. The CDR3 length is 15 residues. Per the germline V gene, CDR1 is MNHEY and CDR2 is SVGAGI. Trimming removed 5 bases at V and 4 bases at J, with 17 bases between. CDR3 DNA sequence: TGTGCCAGCAGTCACCACTCCCGGCTAGGCACTGAAGCTTTCTTT. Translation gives CASSHHSRLGTEAFF.